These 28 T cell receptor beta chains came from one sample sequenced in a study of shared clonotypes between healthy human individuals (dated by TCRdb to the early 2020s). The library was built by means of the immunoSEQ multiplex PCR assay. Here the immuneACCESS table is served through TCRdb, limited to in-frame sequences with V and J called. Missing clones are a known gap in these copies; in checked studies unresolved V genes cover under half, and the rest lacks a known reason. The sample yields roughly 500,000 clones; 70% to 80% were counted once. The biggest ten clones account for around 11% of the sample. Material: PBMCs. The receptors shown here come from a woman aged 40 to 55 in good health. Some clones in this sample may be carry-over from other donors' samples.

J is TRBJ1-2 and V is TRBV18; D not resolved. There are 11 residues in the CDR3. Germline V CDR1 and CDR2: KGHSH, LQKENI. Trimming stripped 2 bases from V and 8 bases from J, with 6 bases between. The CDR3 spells CASSPGEGYTF. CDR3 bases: TGTGCCAGCTCACCAGGGGAAGGCTACACCTTC. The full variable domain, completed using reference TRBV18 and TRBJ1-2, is NAGVMQNPRHLVRRRGQEARLRCSPMKGHSHVYWYRQLPEEGLKFMVYLQKENIIDESGMPKERFSAEFPKEGPSILRIQQVVRGDSAAYFCASSPGEGYTFGSGTRLTVV.

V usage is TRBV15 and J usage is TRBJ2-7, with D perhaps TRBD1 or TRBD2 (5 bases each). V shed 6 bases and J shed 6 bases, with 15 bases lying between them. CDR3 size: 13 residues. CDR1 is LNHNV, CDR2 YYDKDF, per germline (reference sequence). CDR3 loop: CATSLRTGREQYF. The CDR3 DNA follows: TGTGCCACCAGTTTAAGGACGGGGCGCGAGCAGTACTTC.

In DNA, the CDR3 is TGTGCCAGCAGCTTAACAGGAGTTGGGACAGGTTACAATGAGCAGTTCTTC. The encoded protein is CASSLTGVGTGYNEQFF. The J gene is TRBJ2-1, the V gene TRBV7-3; 8 bases are shared with TRBD1. The V gene end was trimmed by 0 bases and the J gene end by 4 bases; junction bases not matched to a gene: 8. Germline CDR1 and CDR2: SGHTA and FQGTGA. This CDR3 region has 17 residues.

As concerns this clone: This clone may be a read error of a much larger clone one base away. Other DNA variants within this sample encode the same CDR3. The CDR3 reads CASSFGRGPRHEQFF. The CDR3 DNA reads as TGCGCCAGCAGCTTCGGAAGGGGGCCTCGCCATGAGCAGTTCTTC. The chain carries TRBV7-2 and TRBJ2-1; 7 bases are shared with TRBD1. CDR1 is SGHTA, CDR2 FQGNSA, per germline. The CDR3 spans 15 residues.

CDR3 in amino acids: CASSLSALSPLHF. The DNA of the CDR3 is TGTGCCAGCAGCTTATCGGCCCTTTCACCCCTCCACTTT. The rearrangement uses TRBV5-4 and TRBJ1-6; D not resolved. Trimming took 2 bases from V and 9 from J, leaving 9 bases between them. Per germline, CDR1 SGHNT and CDR2 YYREEE (reference sequence). The CDR3 runs 13 residues.

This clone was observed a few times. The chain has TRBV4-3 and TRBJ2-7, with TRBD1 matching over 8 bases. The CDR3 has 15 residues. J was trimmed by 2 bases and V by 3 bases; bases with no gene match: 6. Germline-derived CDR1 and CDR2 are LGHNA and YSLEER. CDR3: CASSQDGQGPYEQYF. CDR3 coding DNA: TGCGCCAGCAGCCAGGACGGACAGGGTCCCTACGAGCAGTACTTC.

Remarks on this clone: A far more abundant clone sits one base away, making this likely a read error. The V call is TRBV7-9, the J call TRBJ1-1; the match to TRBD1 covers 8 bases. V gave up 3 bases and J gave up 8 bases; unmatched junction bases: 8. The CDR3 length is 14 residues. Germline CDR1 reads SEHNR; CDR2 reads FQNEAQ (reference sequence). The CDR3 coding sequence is TGTGCCAGCAGCTTCAGGGGGCAGAGCTTAGAAGCTTTCTTT. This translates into CASSFRGQSLEAFF.

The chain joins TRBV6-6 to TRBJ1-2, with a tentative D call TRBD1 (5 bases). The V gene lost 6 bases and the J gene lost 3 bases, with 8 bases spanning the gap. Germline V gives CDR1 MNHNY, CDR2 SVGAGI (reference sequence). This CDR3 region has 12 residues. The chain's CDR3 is CASRKGDYGYTF. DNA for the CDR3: TGTGCCAGCAGAAAAGGGGACTATGGCTACACCTTC.

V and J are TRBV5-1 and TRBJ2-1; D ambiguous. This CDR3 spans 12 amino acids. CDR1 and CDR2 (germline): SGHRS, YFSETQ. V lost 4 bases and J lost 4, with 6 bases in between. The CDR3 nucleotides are TGCGCCAGCAGCCCAAAGTACAATGAGCAGTTCTTC. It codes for CASSPKYNEQFF.

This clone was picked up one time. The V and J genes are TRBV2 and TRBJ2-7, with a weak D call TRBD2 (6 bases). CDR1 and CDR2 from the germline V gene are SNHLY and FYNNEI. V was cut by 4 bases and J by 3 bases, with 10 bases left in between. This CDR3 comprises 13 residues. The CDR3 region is CASSGGLIYEQYF. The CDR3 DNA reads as TGTGCCAGCAGTGGGGGACTCATCTACGAGCAGTACTTC.

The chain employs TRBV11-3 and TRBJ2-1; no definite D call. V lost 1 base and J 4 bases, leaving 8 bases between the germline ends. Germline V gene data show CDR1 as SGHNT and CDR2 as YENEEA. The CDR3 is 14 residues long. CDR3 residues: CASSLGAAYNEQFF. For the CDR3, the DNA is TGTGCCAGCAGCTTAGGGGCGGCGTACAATGAGCAGTTCTTC.

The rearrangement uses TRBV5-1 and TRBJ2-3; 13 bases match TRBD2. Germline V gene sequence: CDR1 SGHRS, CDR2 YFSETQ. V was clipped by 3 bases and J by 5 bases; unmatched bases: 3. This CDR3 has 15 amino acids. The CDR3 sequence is CASSSGTSGIDTQYF. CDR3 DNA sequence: TGCGCCAGCAGCTCGGGGACTAGCGGGATAGATACGCAGTATTTT. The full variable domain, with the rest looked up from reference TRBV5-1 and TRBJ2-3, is KAGVTQTPRYLIKTRGQQVTLSCSPISGHRSVSWYQQTPGQGLQFLFEYFSETQRNKGNFPGRFSGRQFSNSRSEMNVSTLELGDSALYLCASSSGTSGIDTQYFGPGTRLTVL.

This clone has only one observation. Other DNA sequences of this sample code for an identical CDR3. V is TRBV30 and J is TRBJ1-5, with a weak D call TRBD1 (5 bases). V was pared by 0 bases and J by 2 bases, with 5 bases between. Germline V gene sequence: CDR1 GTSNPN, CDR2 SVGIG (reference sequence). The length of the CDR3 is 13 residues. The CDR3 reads CAWSVRGNQPQHF. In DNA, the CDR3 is TGTGCCTGGAGTGTCAGGGGCAATCAGCCCCAGCATTTT.

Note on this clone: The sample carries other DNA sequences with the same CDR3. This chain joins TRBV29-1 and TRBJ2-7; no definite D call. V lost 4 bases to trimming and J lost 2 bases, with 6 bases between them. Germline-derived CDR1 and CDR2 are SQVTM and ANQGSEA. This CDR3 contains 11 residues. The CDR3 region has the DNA TGCAGCGTTGTGGGTGCCTACGAGCAGTACTTC. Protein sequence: CSVVGAYEQYF.

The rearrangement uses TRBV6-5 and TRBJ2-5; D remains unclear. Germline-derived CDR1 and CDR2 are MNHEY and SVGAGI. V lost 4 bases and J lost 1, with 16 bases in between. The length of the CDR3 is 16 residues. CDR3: CASSSRPPLLQETQYF. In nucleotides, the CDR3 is TGTGCCAGCAGTTCCCGCCCCCCCCTCCTCCAAGAGACCCAGTACTTC.

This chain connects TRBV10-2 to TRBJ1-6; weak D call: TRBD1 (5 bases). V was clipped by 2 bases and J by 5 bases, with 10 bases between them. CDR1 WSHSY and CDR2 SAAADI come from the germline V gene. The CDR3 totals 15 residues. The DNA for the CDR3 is TGCGCCAGCAGTGAGGCAGGGTATAATAATTCACCCCTCCACTTT. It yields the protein CASSEAGYNNSPLHF.

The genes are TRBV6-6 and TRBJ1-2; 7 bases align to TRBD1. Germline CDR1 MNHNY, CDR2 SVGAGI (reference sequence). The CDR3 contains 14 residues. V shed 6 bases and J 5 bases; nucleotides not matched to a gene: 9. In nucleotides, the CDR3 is TGTGCCAGCAGCCCCGGGACAGAAATATATGGCTACACCTTC. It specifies CASSPGTEIYGYTF.

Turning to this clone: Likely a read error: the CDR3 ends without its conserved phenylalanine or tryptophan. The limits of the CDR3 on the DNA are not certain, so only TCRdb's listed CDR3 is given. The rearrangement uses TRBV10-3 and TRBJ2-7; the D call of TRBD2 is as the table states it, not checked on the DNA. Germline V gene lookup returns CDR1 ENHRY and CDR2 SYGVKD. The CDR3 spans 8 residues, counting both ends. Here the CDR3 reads CAIILGVS.

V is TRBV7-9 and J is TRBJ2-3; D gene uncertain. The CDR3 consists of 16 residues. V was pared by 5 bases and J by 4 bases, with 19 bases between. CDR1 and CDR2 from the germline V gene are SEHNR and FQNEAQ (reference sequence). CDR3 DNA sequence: TGTGCCAGCAGCCCCCCCAGCGCTGTCCTCCCAGATACGCAGTATTTT. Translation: CASSPPSAVLPDTQYF.

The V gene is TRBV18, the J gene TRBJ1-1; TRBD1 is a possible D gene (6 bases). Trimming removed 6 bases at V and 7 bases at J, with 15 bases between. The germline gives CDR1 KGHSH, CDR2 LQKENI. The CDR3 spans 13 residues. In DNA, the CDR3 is TGTGCCAGCTCCCCAGTGGAGGGGGGTGAAGCTTTCTTT. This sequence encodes CASSPVEGGEAFF. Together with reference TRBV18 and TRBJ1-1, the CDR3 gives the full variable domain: NAGVMQNPRHLVRRRGQEARLRCSPMKGHSHVYWYRQLPEEGLKFMVYLQKENIIDESGMPKERFSAEFPKEGPSILRIQQVVRGDSAAYFCASSPVEGGEAFFGQGTRLTVV.

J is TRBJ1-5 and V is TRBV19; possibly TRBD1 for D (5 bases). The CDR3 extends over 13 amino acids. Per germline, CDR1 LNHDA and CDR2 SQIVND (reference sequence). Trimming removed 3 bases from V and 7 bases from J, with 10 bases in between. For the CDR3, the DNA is TGTGCCAGTAGTATTCCGGGGGAACAGCCCCAGCATTTT. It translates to CASSIPGEQPQHF.

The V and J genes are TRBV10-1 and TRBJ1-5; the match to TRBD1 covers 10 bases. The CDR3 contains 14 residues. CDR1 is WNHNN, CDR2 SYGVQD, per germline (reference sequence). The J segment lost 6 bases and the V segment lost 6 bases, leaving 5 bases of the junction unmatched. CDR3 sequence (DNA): TGCGCCAGCAGATCCGGGACAGGGGCTCAGCCCCAGCATTTT. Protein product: CASRSGTGAQPQHF.

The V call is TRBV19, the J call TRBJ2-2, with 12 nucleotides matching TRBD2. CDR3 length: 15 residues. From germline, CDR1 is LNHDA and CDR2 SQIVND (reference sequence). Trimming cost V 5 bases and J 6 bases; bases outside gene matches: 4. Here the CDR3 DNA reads TGTGCCAGTAGTCTAGCGGGAGGGGTTGCCGGGGAGCTGTTTTTT. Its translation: CASSLAGGVAGELFF.

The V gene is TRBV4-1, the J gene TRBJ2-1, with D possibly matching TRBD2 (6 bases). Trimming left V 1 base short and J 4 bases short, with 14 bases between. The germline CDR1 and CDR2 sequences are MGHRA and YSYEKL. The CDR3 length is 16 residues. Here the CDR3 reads CASSQGRVVSYNEQFF. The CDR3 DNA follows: TGCGCCAGCAGCCAAGGGAGGGTAGTGTCTTACAATGAGCAGTTCTTC.

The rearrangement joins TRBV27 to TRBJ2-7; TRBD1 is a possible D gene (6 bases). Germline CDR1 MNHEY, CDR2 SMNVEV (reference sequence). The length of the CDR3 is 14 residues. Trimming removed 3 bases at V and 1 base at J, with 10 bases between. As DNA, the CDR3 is TGTGCCAGCAGTTTGGGGACAAATTCCTACGAGCAGTACTTC. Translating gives CASSLGTNSYEQYF.

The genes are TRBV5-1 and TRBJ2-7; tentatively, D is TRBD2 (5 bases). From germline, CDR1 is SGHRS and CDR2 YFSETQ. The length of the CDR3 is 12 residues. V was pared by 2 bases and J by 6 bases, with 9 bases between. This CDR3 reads CASSLAAGEQYF. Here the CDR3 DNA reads TGCGCCAGCAGCTTAGCGGCGGGCGAGCAGTACTTC.

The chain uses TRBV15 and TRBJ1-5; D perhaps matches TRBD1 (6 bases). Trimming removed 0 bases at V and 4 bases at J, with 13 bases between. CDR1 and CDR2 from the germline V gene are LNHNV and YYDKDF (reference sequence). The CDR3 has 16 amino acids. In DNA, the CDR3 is TGTGCCACCAGCAGAGATCAGACAGGCCGGAATCAGCCCCAGCATTTT. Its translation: CATSRDQTGRNQPQHF.

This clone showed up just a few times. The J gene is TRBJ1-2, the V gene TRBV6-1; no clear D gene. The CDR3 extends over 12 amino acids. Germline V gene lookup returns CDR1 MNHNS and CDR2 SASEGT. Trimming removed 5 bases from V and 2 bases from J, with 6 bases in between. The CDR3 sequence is CASSSNNYGYTF. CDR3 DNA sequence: TGTGCCAGCAGTTCTAACAACTATGGCTACACCTTC.